This is a list of T cell receptor beta chains from one sample in a study of cytomegalovirus exposure and HLA in healthy donors. The table came from immunoSEQ multiplex PCR; TCRdb's copy has only in-frame clones and leaves some out. The data contain 150,000 to 200,000 clones, almost 85% of them singletons. The sample taken for sequencing was PBMCs. These receptors all come from a woman between 45 and 65 years old in good health and CMV-seronegative. The CDR3 runs from the conserved cysteine through the conserved F or W. D genes are given only for firm matches.

J,D,V,CDR3,DNA
TRBJ2-4,NA,TRBV2,CASKEAEAKNIQYF,TGTGCCAGCAAGGAGGCGGAGGCCAAAAACATTCAGTACTTC
TRBJ2-1,NA,TRBV7-9,CASSLLLAQGGNEQFF,TGTGCCAGCAGCTTATTATTAGCCCAGGGAGGCAATGAGCAGTTCTTC
TRBJ1-5,NA,TRBV28,CASRPNSNQPQHF,TGTGCCAGCAGGCCTAATAGCAATCAGCCCCAGCATTTT
TRBJ2-3,NA,TRBV5-1,CASSYPGRTDTQYF,TGCGCCAGCAGCTACCCGGGAAGGACAGATACGCAGTATTTT
TRBJ1-1,NA,TRBV7-3,CASSLGGFNTEAFF,TGTGCCAGCAGCTTGGGGGGATTTAACACTGAAGCTTTCTTT
TRBJ1-1,TRBD1,TRBV6-1,CASTLYGDRGSEAFF,TGTGCCAGCACTCTATACGGGGACAGGGGGAGTGAAGCTTTCTTT
TRBJ1-4,NA,TRBV27,CASSFGGPEKLFF,TGTGCCAGCAGTTTTGGAGGACCCGAAAAACTGTTTTTT
TRBJ2-3,TRBD2,TRBV2,CASSVTSRSDTQYF,TGTGCCAGCAGTGTGACTAGCAGGTCAGATACGCAGTATTTT
TRBJ1-1,NA,TRBV19,CASIRENTEAFF,TGTGCCAGTATAAGAGAGAACACTGAAGCTTTCTTT
TRBJ2-1,TRBD2,TRBV27,CASNPTVPGLGSEQFF,TGTGCCAGCAACCCGACGGTACCGGGACTAGGGAGTGAGCAGTTCTTC
TRBJ2-5,NA,TRBV6-5,CASSPFTRPETQYF,TGTGCCAGCAGCCCCTTTACTAGACCGGAGACCCAGTACTTC
TRBJ2-2,NA,TRBV2,CASSESISGELFF,TGTGCCAGCAGTGAGTCCATTTCCGGGGAGCTGTTTTTT
TRBJ1-1,NA,TRBV29-1,CSVGEGRTEAFF,TGCAGCGTTGGAGAGGGGAGGACTGAAGCTTTCTTT
TRBJ1-1,NA,TRBV5-1,CASSLDRGGPNTEAFF,TGCGCCAGCAGCTTGGATCGTGGGGGCCCGAACACTGAAGCTTTCTTT
TRBJ1-5,NA,TRBV28,CASSRDYSNQPQHF,TGTGCCAGCAGTCGGGATTATAGCAATCAGCCCCAGCATTTT
TRBJ2-2,TRBD1,TRBV7-9,CASISEGGQGGGELFF,TGTGCCAGCATATCGGAAGGGGGACAGGGGGGCGGGGAGCTGTTTTTT